One and the same sample provided the 28 T cell receptor beta chains below, sequenced in a study of graft-versus-host responses after intestinal transplantation. Processing released intraepithelial and lamina propria lymphocytes from the graft tissue. TCRdb's copy holds only in-frame clones and misses some; the assay was immunoSEQ multiplex PCR. Of fewer than 20,000 clones listed, around 70% are singletons. This specimen consisted of ileum tissue, obtained 14 days after transplant. The receptors were sampled from a human patient who received an intestinal transplant, so some T cells may come from the graft donor.

This clone was recorded a few times. The chain has TRBV30 and TRBJ2-2; no clear D. The germline V gene has CDR1 GTSNPN and CDR2 SVGIG (reference sequence). This CDR3 is built from 13 residues. V was shortened by 4 bases and J by 3 bases, with 9 bases between the two germline ends. In nucleotides, the CDR3 is TGTGCCTGGAATGCAGACTACACCGGGGAGCTGTTTTTT. This translates into CAWNADYTGELFF. Full variable domain (remainder filled in from reference TRBV30 and TRBJ2-2): SQTIHQWPATLVQPVGSPLSLECTVEGTSNPNLYWYRQAAGRGLQLLFYSVGIGQISSEVPQNLSASRPQDRQFILSSKKLLLSDSGFYLCAWNADYTGELFFGEGSRLTVL.

The chain couples TRBV5-1 to TRBJ1-5, with TRBD1 matching over 9 bases. V lost 4 bases to trimming and J lost 5 bases; unmatched junction nucleotides: 4. Looked up from germline, CDR1 is SGHRS and CDR2 is YFSETQ. CDR3 length: 14 residues. The CDR3 here is CASSPGTGHQPQHF. CDR3 in DNA: TGCGCCAGCAGCCCTGGGACAGGGCATCAGCCCCAGCATTTT. The variable domain in full, completed from reference TRBV5-1 and TRBJ1-5, reads KAGVTQTPRYLIKTRGQQVTLSCSPISGHRSVSWYQQTPGQGLQFLFEYFSETQRNKGNFPGRFSGRQFSNSRSEMNVSTLELGDSALYLCASSPGTGHQPQHFGDGTRLSIL.

The rearrangement links TRBV7-9 to TRBJ2-1; 10 bases map to TRBD2. This CDR3 spans 16 amino acids. V dropped 5 bases and J dropped 10; count of bases not matched to a gene: 14. In germline, CDR1 is SEHNR, CDR2 FQNEAQ (reference sequence). The CDR3 region is CASSPPTSGSPREQFF. CDR3 in DNA: TGTGCCAGCAGCCCCCCGACTAGCGGGTCACCCCGGGAGCAGTTCTTC.

The table lists this clone with a few counts. The V call is TRBV30, the J call TRBJ1-1; D is possibly TRBD1 (5 bases). CDR3 length equals 13 residues. V was trimmed by 4 bases and J by 4 bases, leaving 13 bases between them. CDR1 is GTSNPN and CDR2 is SVGIG in the germline V gene (reference sequence). CDR3: CAWTVGGGTEAFF. The CDR3 nucleotides are TGTGCCTGGACCGTAGGCGGGGGCACTGAAGCTTTCTTT.

The genes are TRBV9 and TRBJ1-2, with D perhaps TRBD1 (5 bases). V was clipped by 4 bases and J by 2 bases, with 15 bases between them. CDR3 length equals 15 residues. Germline V CDR1 and CDR2: SGDLS, YYNGEE. The CDR3 DNA follows: TGTGCCAGCAGCAGCAGGGTTAGGGAAAACTATGGCTACACCTTC. Its translation is CASSSRVRENYGYTF.

For this clone: Distinct nucleotide sequences in the sample also encode this CDR3. The chain has TRBV15 and TRBJ1-1; tentatively, D is TRBD1 (5 bases). Germline loops: CDR1 LNHNV, CDR2 YYDKDF (reference sequence). V was shortened by 5 bases and J by 3 bases, with 10 bases between the two germline ends. CDR3 length equals 13 residues. DNA of the CDR3: TGTGCCACCAGCCGACAGACCGACACTGAAGCTTTCTTT. Protein: CATSRQTDTEAFF.

J is TRBJ2-5 and V is TRBV5-4; no clear D. Trimming cost V 4 bases and J 5 bases, with 15 bases left between them. There are 14 residues in the CDR3. Germline CDR1 and CDR2: SGHNT and YYREEE (reference sequence). CDR3 protein: CASSTATFLETQYF. The CDR3 coding sequence is TGTGCCAGCAGCACCGCTACGTTTCTTGAGACCCAGTACTTC. Looking up the rest from reference TRBV5-4 and TRBJ2-5 gives the full variable domain: ETGVTQSPTHLIKTRGQQVTLRCSSQSGHNTVSWYQQALGQGPQFIFQYYREEENGRGNFPPRFSGLQFPNYSSELNVNALELDDSALYLCASSTATFLETQYFGPGTRLLVL.

This chain connects TRBV30 to TRBJ2-2, with D perhaps TRBD1 (6 bases). Germline loops: CDR1 GTSNPN, CDR2 SVGIG (reference sequence). Trimming shortened V by 2 bases and J by 6 bases, and 10 bases separated the two germline ends. The CDR3 is 13 amino acids. This CDR3 reads CAWSRGQSGELFF. The CDR3 DNA sequence: TGTGCCTGGAGTAGAGGACAGTCCGGGGAGCTGTTTTTT.

The gene calls are TRBV27 and TRBJ2-5; no clear D. V gave up 3 bases and J gave up 4 bases, with 12 bases separating them. There are 14 residues in the CDR3. Germline values: CDR1 MNHEY, CDR2 SMNVEV (reference sequence). CDR3 in DNA: TGTGCCAGCAGTTTGAGACCATCCCGAGAGACCCAGTACTTC. Encoded protein: CASSLRPSRETQYF.

The rearrangement joins TRBV9 to TRBJ2-2, with 8 bases that match TRBD2. Per the germline V gene, CDR1 is SGDLS and CDR2 is YYNGEE. The CDR3 runs to 14 residues. Losses at the gene ends were 0 bases for V and 10 bases for J; bases not matched to a gene: 5. CDR3 region: CASSVDQAGVELFF. The CDR3 bases are TGTGCCAGCAGCGTAGATCAAGCGGGAGTGGAGCTGTTTTTT.

The chain employs TRBV5-1 and TRBJ2-1; D could derive from TRBD1 or TRBD2 (6 bases each). V lost 4 bases to trimming and J lost 8 bases, with 13 bases between them. The CDR3 is 13 amino acids. The V gene's germline CDR1 is SGHRS and CDR2 YFSETQ. CDR3 loop: CASSLQRGDEQFF. CDR3 DNA sequence: TGCGCCAGCAGCCTCCAAAGGGGGGATGAGCAGTTCTTC.

The gene calls are TRBV11-2 and TRBJ1-2; 10 bases line up with TRBD1. The CDR3 is 18 residues long. J was trimmed by 6 bases and V by 5 bases; bases with no gene match: 18. Germline V lookup: CDR1 SGHAT, CDR2 FQNNGV. The CDR3 DNA sequence: TGTGCCAGCAGCGGGGGGACAGGGGCCCTCTACCTTCTAGATGGCTACACCTTC. Residues: CASSGGTGALYLLDGYTF.

V is TRBV5-1 and J is TRBJ2-2; 12 nucleotides agree with TRBD2. CDR1 and CDR2 (germline): SGHRS, YFSETQ. CDR3 length equals 18 residues. V dropped 4 bases and J dropped 6; count of bases not matched to a gene: 13. CDR3 DNA: TGCGCCAGCAGCCTGAGACTAGCGGGAGCATCGGGGGCCGGGGAGCTGTTTTTT. Amino acid sequence: CASSLRLAGASGAGELFF.

The chain has TRBV4-1 and TRBJ2-1; 12 positions agree with TRBD2. Germline V gene data show CDR1 as MGHRA and CDR2 as YSYEKL. CDR3 size: 17 residues. The V segment lost 1 base and the J segment 4 bases; nucleotides outside the gene matches: 5. Here the CDR3 reads CASSQGLAGGAYNEQFF. CDR3 nucleotides: TGCGCCAGCAGCCAAGGGCTAGCGGGAGGGGCTTACAATGAGCAGTTCTTC.

The chain has TRBV14 and TRBJ1-3; 9 nucleotides agree with TRBD1. Germline lookup yields CDR1 SGHDN and CDR2 FVKESK. The V gene end was trimmed by 1 base and the J gene end by 5 bases; junction bases not matched to a gene: 15. This CDR3 is 19 amino acids long. In DNA form, the CDR3 reads TGTGCCAGCAGCCAAGCTCAGGGGGACAGGGAAAAAGTCAGAAACACCATATATTTT. Its protein product is CASSQAQGDREKVRNTIYF. Supplemented by reference TRBV14 and TRBJ1-3, the full variable domain reads EAGVTQFPSHSVIEKGQTVTLRCDPISGHDNLYWYRRVMGKEIKFLLHFVKESKQDESGMPNNRFLAERTGGTYSTLKVQPAELEDSGVYFCASSQAQGDREKVRNTIYFGEGSWLTVV.

The rearrangement joins TRBV19 to TRBJ1-2, with a weak D call TRBD1 (5 bases). CDR3 length: 12 amino acids. Trimming removed 7 bases from V and 4 bases from J, with 10 bases in between. The V gene's germline CDR1 is LNHDA and CDR2 SQIVND (reference sequence). CDR3 DNA sequence: TGTGCCAGTATAGGGGTAGCCTATGGCTACACCTTC. Its translation is CASIGVAYGYTF.

CDR3 in DNA: TGTGCCTGGGATACTAGCGGGATCTTCGGTGAGCAGTTCTTC. This codes for CAWDTSGIFGEQFF. The chain links TRBV30 to TRBJ2-1, with 10 bases aligning to TRBD2. In germline, CDR1 is GTSNPN, CDR2 SVGIG (reference sequence). This CDR3 region has 14 residues. J gave up 9 bases and V 5 bases, and 10 bases lay outside the gene matches.

The chain combines TRBV4-1 with TRBJ1-5, with a weak D call TRBD1 (5 bases). From germline, CDR1 is MGHRA and CDR2 YSYEKL. Trimming took off 0 bases at V and 4 bases at J, with 10 bases between the two ends. The CDR3 totals 15 residues. The CDR3 sequence is CASSQEGVMNQPQHF. For the CDR3, the DNA is TGCGCCAGCAGCCAAGAGGGGGTAATGAATCAGCCCCAGCATTTT.

This clone has a single count. This CDR3 reads CASSSGLAGGTGELFF. CDR3 DNA sequence: TGTGCCAGCAGCTCTGGACTAGCGGGAGGGACCGGGGAGCTGTTTTTT. This chain joins TRBV7-3 and TRBJ2-2; the match to TRBD2 covers 15 bases. CDR3 length: 16 residues. CDR1 and CDR2 from the germline V gene are SGHTA and FQGTGA. After removal of 4 bases from V and 5 bases from J, the junction contained 2 bases not matched to a gene.

The J gene is TRBJ2-1, the V gene TRBV5-1, with a weak D call TRBD2 (5 bases). Trimming took off 2 bases at V and 4 bases at J, with 10 bases between the two ends. Looked up from germline, CDR1 is SGHRS and CDR2 is YFSETQ. The CDR3 has 14 amino acids. DNA for the CDR3: TGCGCCAGCAGCTTTTTGAGAGGGTACAATGAGCAGTTCTTC. Protein: CASSFLRGYNEQFF.

This clone was observed a single time. V usage is TRBV5-4 and J usage is TRBJ2-7, with 10 bases that match TRBD2. The trim removed 4 bases at V and 1 base at J, leaving 5 bases unmatched. The germline gives CDR1 SGHNT, CDR2 YYREEE (reference sequence). The CDR3 has 15 residues. The CDR3 DNA is TGTGCCAGCAGCGCTAGCGGGAGAGGATCCTACGAGCAGTACTTC. The encoded protein is CASSASGRGSYEQYF.

CDR3 DNA sequence: TGCGCCAGCAGCACACCCGCCGGGACTAGCGAAGAGACCCAGTACTTC. Its protein product is CASSTPAGTSEETQYF. The chain recombines TRBV5-1 with TRBJ2-5; TRBD2 aligns across 10 bases. The CDR3 contains 16 residues. Germline V gene lookup returns CDR1 SGHRS and CDR2 YFSETQ. The V segment lost 4 bases and the J segment 3 bases; nucleotides outside the gene matches: 9.

This rearrangement joins TRBV2 to TRBJ2-1, with 11 positions matching TRBD2. The V gene end was trimmed by 5 bases and the J gene end by 3 bases; junction bases not matched to a gene: 3. CDR3 length: 15 amino acids. CDR1 is SNHLY and CDR2 is FYNNEI in the germline V gene. Here the CDR3 reads CASSSGTSGYNEQFF. The CDR3 DNA reads TGTGCCAGCAGTTCCGGGACTAGCGGCTACAATGAGCAGTTCTTC.

The V gene is TRBV19, the J gene TRBJ2-7, with 8 bases matching TRBD1. The CDR3 is 12 amino acids. Germline CDR1 LNHDA, CDR2 SQIVND (reference sequence). V was pared by 4 bases and J by 5 bases, with 1 base of the junction left unmatched. CDR3 sequence: CASSTGGDEQYF. DNA of the CDR3: TGTGCCAGTAGTACAGGGGGCGACGAGCAGTACTTC.

In nucleotides, the CDR3 is TGTGCCAGCAGCTTCCTTAGGACATCTCGGGCGGCTTTCTTT. Translation: CASSFLRTSRAAFF. The chain is built from TRBV7-9 and TRBJ1-1; D may be TRBD1 (5 bases). V lost 3 bases and J lost 11, with 19 bases in between. The CDR3 runs to 14 residues. Germline CDR1 is SEHNR and CDR2 is FQNEAQ (reference sequence).

This rearrangement joins TRBV11-2 to TRBJ2-7, with 9 bases that match TRBD2. The trim removed 2 bases at V and 2 bases at J, leaving 7 bases unmatched. The germline V gene encodes CDR1 SGHAT and CDR2 FQNNGV. The CDR3 is 16 residues long. CDR3 nucleotide sequence: TGTGCCAGCAGCTTAAACTCACTAGCGGGCACCTACGAGCAGTACTTC. Residues: CASSLNSLAGTYEQYF.

This clone was detected once. The rearrangement links TRBV5-1 to TRBJ1-4; TRBD1 is a possible D gene (5 bases). In germline, CDR1 is SGHRS, CDR2 YFSETQ. The CDR3 covers 16 residues. Deletions cut 4 bases from V and 3 bases from J, with 16 bases between. CDR3 nucleotide sequence: TGCGCCAGCAGCCGACAGCTACGCGGGGCTAATGAAAAACTGTTTTTT. As protein: CASSRQLRGANEKLFF.

The rearrangement links TRBV4-1 to TRBJ2-1; 10 positions agree with TRBD2. J was trimmed by 2 bases and V by 1 base; bases with no gene match: 5. Germline CDR1 MGHRA, CDR2 YSYEKL. The CDR3 loop spans 17 amino acids. As DNA, the CDR3 is TGCGCCAGCAGCCAAGTAGGAGCGGGAGGGCCCTACAATGAGCAGTTCTTC. Its protein product is CASSQVGAGGPYNEQFF.